What follows are 23 T cell receptor beta chains derived from one specimen sequenced in a study of T cells in Graves' hyperthyroidism and ophthalmopathy. The source material, RNA transcripts, was used to amplify TCR beta CDR3 regions. First-round RT-PCR of the TCR CDR3 relied on the HTBI primer set. TCRdb fed the multiplex PCR reads into MiXCR, producing one record per CDR3 protein. The sample holds about 250,000 distinct CDR3 sequences; about 25% are singletons and the top ten take 30% to 40%. The sequenced material came from blood. The source is a woman aged 40 to 50 with Graves' ophthalmopathy.

This clonotype has ten or more counts. J is TRBJ2-5 and V is TRBV27; D unclear. Germline lookup yields CDR1 MNHEY and CDR2 SMNVEV (reference sequence). This CDR3 comprises 13 residues. Deletions cut 6 bases from V and 0 bases from J, with 8 bases between. CDR3: CASRLSYQETQYF. CDR3 in DNA: TGTGCCAGCAGACTCTCGTACCAAGAGACCCAGTACTTC.

This clonotype showed up many times. This chain connects TRBV20-1 to TRBJ2-7; 11 nucleotides align to TRBD2. The CDR3 totals 14 residues. V trimming: 1 base; J trimming: 3 bases; junction bases outside the gene matches: 2. CDR1 and CDR2 from the germline V gene are DFQATT and SNEGSKA (reference sequence). The CDR3 spells CSARGLAGIYEQYF. CDR3 DNA sequence: TGCAGTGCTAGAGGACTAGCGGGGATCTACGAGCAGTACTTC.

This clonotype was observed a few times. The chain is built from TRBV11-2 and TRBJ2-2, with TRBD2 matching over 8 bases. Trimming removed 0 bases from V and 6 bases from J; junction bases left unmatched: 6. This CDR3 has 16 residues. Germline V gene lookup returns CDR1 SGHAT and CDR2 FQNNGV. CDR3 in amino acids: CASSLDRGRIAGELFF. CDR3 nucleotide sequence: TGTGCCAGCAGCTTAGATCGCGGGAGGATCGCCGGGGAGCTGTTTTTT.

At least ten counts were recorded for this clonotype. The chain couples TRBV28 to TRBJ2-7; 11 positions agree with TRBD2. Germline-derived CDR1 and CDR2 are MDHEN and SYDVKM. Trimming at V came to 6 bases and at J to 3 bases, leaving 1 base not matched to a gene. This CDR3 comprises 13 residues. The DNA of the CDR3 is TGTGCCAGCAGGGGACTAGCGGTCTACGAGCAGTACTTC. Encoded protein: CASRGLAVYEQYF. Full variable domain (remainder filled in from reference TRBV28 and TRBJ2-7): DVKVTQSSRYLVKRTGEKVFLECVQDMDHENMFWYRQDPGLGLRLIYFSYDVKMKEKGDIPEGYSVSREKKERFSLILESASTNQTSMYLCASRGLAVYEQYFGPGTRLTVT.

The chain carries TRBV24-1 and TRBJ2-5; D remains unclear. Germline V gene lookup returns CDR1 KGHDR and CDR2 SFDVKD. V lost 4 bases and J 5 bases, leaving 16 bases between the germline ends. The CDR3 contains 15 residues. The CDR3 coding sequence is TGTGCCACCAGTGACCTTGGGCCAGGACGGGAGACCCAGTACTTC. Residues: CATSDLGPGRETQYF.

Only a few counts were recorded for this clonotype. V usage is TRBV11-1 and J usage is TRBJ2-2, with a weak D call TRBD2 (6 bases). The CDR3 covers 16 residues. Germline V gene lookup returns CDR1 SGHAT and CDR2 FQDESV (reference sequence). With 3 bases removed from V and 2 bases from J, the gap between germline ends came to 13 bases. For the CDR3, the DNA is TGTGCCAGCAGCTTTCTAACCGGGGGTAACACCGGGGAGCTGTTTTTT. Its translation: CASSFLTGGNTGELFF.

With respect to this clonotype: With a much larger clone just one base away, this may be a read error. This chain links TRBV12-3 or TRBV12-4 with TRBJ2-7; 8 bases agree with TRBD2. The CDR3 spans 13 residues. The CDR3 nucleotides are TGTGCCAGCAGTGTAGCGGGGATCTACGAGCAGTACTTC. Amino acid sequence: CASSVAGIYEQYF.

Comment on this clonotype: Germline is not matched at one junction end, which may reflect a read error. The chain carries TRBV20-1 and TRBJ2-7, with D unclear. The CDR3 is made up of 14 amino acids. Germline V gene lookup returns CDR1 DFQATT and CDR2 SNEGSKA (reference sequence). The CDR3 here is CSASLCDWPYEQSF. In DNA form, the CDR3 reads TGCAGTGCTAGTCTTTGTGACTGGCCCTACGAGCAGTCCTTC.

This clonotype was observed at least ten times. The V call is TRBV18, the J call TRBJ2-6; tentatively, D is TRBD2 (5 bases). The V gene's germline CDR1 is KGHSH and CDR2 LQKENI. The CDR3 consists of 16 residues. V shed 3 bases and J shed 4 bases, with 13 bases lying between them. CDR3 sequence (DNA): TGTGCCAGCTCACCGACGATAGGGAGCGGGGCCAACGTCCTGACTTTC. This gives the protein CASSPTIGSGANVLTF.

In this sample, this clonotype turned up many times. This sequence joins TRBV24-1 and TRBJ2-5; D possibly corresponds to TRBD1 (6 bases). Germline assignment: CDR1 KGHDR and CDR2 SFDVKD. The germline V and J ends were trimmed by 0 bases and 4 bases, with 14 bases remaining between them. CDR3 length equals 16 residues. Here the CDR3 DNA reads TGTGCCACCAGTGATTTGTATGCACAGGGACGAGAGACCCAGTACTTC. Its translation: CATSDLYAQGRETQYF.

This clonotype was observed many times. V is TRBV4-1 and J is TRBJ2-7; 7 bases line up with TRBD1. Trimming took 6 bases from V and 3 from J; bases not matched to a gene: 2. Germline V lookup: CDR1 MGHRA, CDR2 YSYEKL. The CDR3 length is 12 residues. The CDR3 coding sequence is TGCGCCAGCAGGGGACAGAGCTACGAGCAGTACTTC. Amino acids: CASRGQSYEQYF.

This clonotype has ten or more counts. This chain uses TRBV28 with TRBJ2-5, with D possibly matching TRBD1 (5 bases). The CDR3 has 14 residues. V was clipped by 5 bases and J by 0 bases, with 10 bases between them. Germline CDR1 reads MDHEN; CDR2 reads SYDVKM. The CDR3 here is CASSRGRDQETQYF. CDR3 nucleotides: TGTGCCAGCAGTCGAGGCAGGGACCAAGAGACCCAGTACTTC.

The rearrangement joins TRBV12-3 or TRBV12-4 to TRBJ1-1; D gene ambiguous. V dropped 3 bases and J dropped 5 bases, with 10 bases sitting between them. The CDR3 runs to 13 residues. CDR3: CASSFFRFTEAFF. The CDR3 DNA reads as TGTGCCAGCAGTTTTTTTAGATTTACTGAAGCTTTCTTT.

This clonotype showed up many times. V usage is TRBV24-1 and J usage is TRBJ2-1; D is perhaps TRBD1 (5 bases). Trimming took 2 bases from V and 7 from J, leaving 8 bases between them. Germline V CDR1 and CDR2: KGHDR, SFDVKD. The CDR3 is 13 amino acids. The chain's CDR3 is CATSDSDSNEQFF. CDR3 DNA sequence: TGTGCCACCAGTGATTCCGACAGTAATGAGCAGTTCTTC.

This clonotype was seen ten or more times. The chain combines TRBV19 with TRBJ2-1; D may correspond to TRBD1 or TRBD2 (5 bases each). Germline CDR1 LNHDA, CDR2 SQIVND (reference sequence). The CDR3 covers 14 residues. Trimming cost V 3 bases and J 8 bases, with 14 bases left between them. CDR3 residues: CASSIGTSGDEQFF. CDR3 nucleotide sequence: TGTGCCAGTAGTATCGGGACCTCTGGGGATGAGCAGTTCTTC.

The table lists this clonotype with many counts. The genes are TRBV11-2 and TRBJ2-6, with D unresolved. V was pared by 3 bases and J by 0 bases, with 9 bases between. This CDR3 is built from 16 residues. Germline V lookup: CDR1 SGHAT, CDR2 FQNNGV. CDR3 sequence reads: CASSLDAYSGANVLTF. Written as DNA, the CDR3 is TGTGCCAGCAGCTTGGATGCCTACTCTGGGGCCAACGTCCTGACTTTC.

This clonotype has at least ten counts. The chain has TRBV7-6 and TRBJ2-7, with TRBD2 identical over 10 bases. The CDR3 covers 15 residues. The germline CDR1 and CDR2 sequences are SGHVS and FNYEAQ. V gave up 8 bases and J gave up 3 bases; unmatched junction bases: 10. The CDR3 spells CASGPGLAANYEQYF. Written as DNA, the CDR3 is TGTGCCAGCGGACCAGGACTAGCGGCAAACTACGAGCAGTACTTC.

This clonotype has at least ten counts. This chain uses TRBV4-1 with TRBJ2-7, with D possibly TRBD1 on 7 matching bases. There are 19 residues in the CDR3. The germline V gene encodes CDR1 MGHRA and CDR2 YSYEKL. V was shortened by 0 bases and J by 2 bases, with 23 bases between the two germline ends. CDR3 sequence (DNA): TGCGCCAGCAGCCAAGATCTTCGCGGGGTGCGGGACAGCGCCTACGAGCAGTACTTC. It encodes CASSQDLRGVRDSAYEQYF.

The chain links TRBV7-2 to TRBJ1-3; tentatively, D is TRBD1 (5 bases). The CDR3 loop spans 20 amino acids. CDR1 is SGHTA, CDR2 FQGNSA, per germline. V was clipped by 2 bases and J by 0 bases, with 23 bases between them. The CDR3 DNA follows: TGTGCCAGCAGCTTATGGGGGTTAAGGACGACCCCACTCTCTGGAAACACCATATATTTT. Amino acid sequence: CASSLWGLRTTPLSGNTIYF.

The chain employs TRBV28 and TRBJ2-7; 8 bases are shared with TRBD2. The CDR3 runs to 16 residues. V trimming: 5 bases; J trimming: 4 bases; junction bases outside the gene matches: 13. CDR1 and CDR2 from the germline V gene are MDHEN and SYDVKM. CDR3 region: CASSVLQGLAGYEQYF. The CDR3 DNA follows: TGTGCCAGCAGTGTCCTTCAGGGTTTAGCGGGATACGAGCAGTACTTC. Variable domain in full (rest from reference TRBV28 and TRBJ2-7): DVKVTQSSRYLVKRTGEKVFLECVQDMDHENMFWYRQDPGLGLRLIYFSYDVKMKEKGDIPEGYSVSREKKERFSLILESASTNQTSMYLCASSVLQGLAGYEQYFGPGTRLTVT.

The chain carries TRBV15 and TRBJ2-7; 12 bases are shared with TRBD2. Germline V gene sequence: CDR1 LNHNV, CDR2 YYDKDF (reference sequence). CDR3 length equals 18 residues. The V and J ends lost 3 bases and 1 base, in that order; junction bases with no gene match: 10. The CDR3 reads CATSSLFQLAGGSYEQYF. CDR3 DNA: TGTGCCACCAGCAGTTTGTTCCAACTAGCGGGAGGTTCCTACGAGCAGTACTTC.

This clonotype showed up many times. The CDR3 region is CAISEGQGDSSSYEQYF. The CDR3, as DNA: TGTGCCATCAGTGAGGGACAGGGGGACTCCAGCTCCTACGAGCAGTACTTC. This rearrangement joins TRBV10-3 to TRBJ2-7; the match to TRBD1 covers 10 bases. Trimming at V came to 2 bases and at J to 0 bases, leaving 7 bases not matched to a gene. The CDR3 extends over 17 amino acids. Germline V CDR1 and CDR2: ENHRY, SYGVKD.

This clonotype was observed at least ten times. The CDR3 loop is CASRSSETHSGNTIYF. For the CDR3, the DNA is TGTGCCAGCAGGTCGTCAGAGACCCACTCTGGAAACACCATATATTTT. The chain is built from TRBV12-3 or TRBV12-4 and TRBJ1-3; no clear D. There are 16 residues in the CDR3. Deletions cut 6 bases from V and 0 bases from J, with 15 bases between.